Listed below are T cell receptor beta chains from one sample, sequenced in a study of PD-L1 blockade in urothelial cancer. Repertoires were generated with immunoSEQ multiplex PCR, while TCRdb's copy carries only in-frame clones and drops some. The sample lists 25,000 to 40,000 clones; approximately 82% were seen once. This specimen was PBMCs, taken around atezolizumab (anti-PD-L1) treatment. These receptors originate from a man aged 60 to 75 with urothelial cancer. The CDR3 runs from the conserved cysteine through the conserved F or W. A D gene is named only where the DNA matches it firmly.

d_gene: -
v_gene: TRBV7-9
len: 17
j_gene: TRBJ2-1
CDR3aa: CASSPLFERRTYNEQFF
CDR3nt: TGTGCCAGCAGCCCCCTCTTCGAGCGTCGAACCTACAATGAGCAGTTCTTC

d_gene: TRBD2
v_gene: TRBV29-1
len: 13
j_gene: TRBJ2-1
CDR3aa: CSVEGLAGNEQFF
CDR3nt: TGCAGCGTTGAGGGACTAGCAGGCAATGAGCAGTTCTTC

d_gene: TRBD2
v_gene: TRBV11-2
len: 15
j_gene: TRBJ2-3
CDR3aa: CATGTSGSSTDTQYF
CDR3nt: TGTGCCACCGGGACTAGCGGAAGCTCAACAGATACGCAGTATTTT

d_gene: -
v_gene: TRBV6-5
len: 14
j_gene: TRBJ2-3
CDR3aa: CASRRDSSRDTQYF
CDR3nt: TGTGCCAGCAGAAGGGACTCAAGCAGGGATACGCAGTATTTT

d_gene: TRBD1
v_gene: TRBV27
len: 16
j_gene: TRBJ2-7
CDR3aa: CASSPLDRADLREQYF
CDR3nt: TGTGCCAGCAGTCCCCTGGACAGGGCGGATTTGCGAGAGCAGTACTTC

d_gene: TRBD1
v_gene: TRBV9
len: 15
j_gene: TRBJ1-5
CDR3aa: CASSGSGTGNQPQHF
CDR3nt: TGTGCCAGCAGCGGTTCCGGGACAGGGAATCAGCCCCAGCATTTT

d_gene: TRBD2
v_gene: TRBV2
len: 17
j_gene: TRBJ2-3
CDR3aa: CASSEGLAGTSTDTQYF
CDR3nt: TGTGCCAGCAGCGAGGGACTAGCGGGGACTAGCACAGATACGCAGTATTTT

d_gene: -
v_gene: TRBV6-5
len: 15
j_gene: TRBJ2-1
CDR3aa: CASRMQTAPYNEQFF
CDR3nt: TGTGCCAGCAGGATGCAGACAGCCCCCTACAATGAGCAGTTCTTC

d_gene: TRBD1
v_gene: TRBV5-1
len: 13
j_gene: TRBJ1-1
CDR3aa: CASSRTGEIEAFF
CDR3nt: TGCGCCAGCAGCCGGACAGGGGAAATTGAAGCTTTCTTT

d_gene: -
v_gene: TRBV4-2
len: 14
j_gene: TRBJ2-7
CDR3aa: CASSDAGVGYEQYF
CDR3nt: TGTGCCAGCAGCGACGCAGGGGTGGGCTACGAGCAGTACTTC

d_gene: -
v_gene: TRBV7-9
len: 15
j_gene: TRBJ2-1
CDR3aa: CASSLGGLPRYEQFF
CDR3nt: TGTGCCAGCAGCCTAGGGGGGCTACCACGTTATGAGCAGTTCTTC

d_gene: -
v_gene: TRBV11-2
len: 13
j_gene: TRBJ2-7
CDR3aa: CASSLERTYEQYF
CDR3nt: TGTGCCAGCAGCCTCGAGCGGACCTACGAGCAGTACTTC

d_gene: -
v_gene: TRBV19
len: 14
j_gene: TRBJ1-3
CDR3aa: CASTQGGTGNTIYF
CDR3nt: TGTGCCAGTACCCAGGGAGGGACTGGAAACACCATATATTTT

d_gene: TRBD1
v_gene: TRBV19
len: 15
j_gene: TRBJ1-2
CDR3aa: CASTTSGTGNYGYTF
CDR3nt: TGTGCCAGTACCACCTCCGGGACAGGGAACTATGGCTACACCTTC

d_gene: TRBD1
v_gene: TRBV15
len: 15
j_gene: TRBJ2-2
CDR3aa: CATSGGTGATGELFF
CDR3nt: TGTGCCACCAGCGGGGGGACAGGGGCCACCGGGGAGCTGTTTTTT

d_gene: TRBD2
v_gene: TRBV19
len: 14
j_gene: TRBJ2-1
CDR3aa: CASSIPKTSAEQFF
CDR3nt: TGTGCCAGTAGTATTCCTAAGACTAGCGCTGAGCAGTTCTTC

d_gene: -
v_gene: TRBV20-1
len: 11
j_gene: TRBJ2-7
CDR3aa: CSARVTEEQYF
CDR3nt: TGCAGTGCTAGAGTGACTGAAGAGCAGTACTTC

d_gene: -
v_gene: TRBV7-2
len: 17
j_gene: TRBJ2-7
CDR3aa: CASSLVTDPTFSYEQYF
CDR3nt: TGTGCCAGCAGCTTAGTTACAGATCCTACATTTTCCTACGAGCAGTACTTC

d_gene: -
v_gene: TRBV21-1
len: 15
j_gene: TRBJ2-4
CDR3aa: CASSKTGLVKNIQYF
CDR3nt: TGTGCCAGCAGCAAGACAGGGTTAGTCAAAAACATTCAGTACTTC

d_gene: TRBD1
v_gene: TRBV7-2
len: 14
j_gene: TRBJ2-5
CDR3aa: CASSSQGAGETQYF
CDR3nt: TGTGCCAGCAGCTCACAGGGGGCGGGGGAGACCCAGTACTTC

d_gene: -
v_gene: TRBV29-1
len: 13
j_gene: TRBJ1-2
CDR3aa: CSVDSSGNYGYTF
CDR3nt: TGCAGCGTTGACAGCTCAGGGAACTATGGCTACACCTTC

d_gene: -
v_gene: TRBV9
len: 15
j_gene: TRBJ1-5
CDR3aa: CASSSGQFSNQPQHF
CDR3nt: TGTGCCAGCAGCTCTGGACAGTTTAGCAATCAGCCCCAGCATTTT